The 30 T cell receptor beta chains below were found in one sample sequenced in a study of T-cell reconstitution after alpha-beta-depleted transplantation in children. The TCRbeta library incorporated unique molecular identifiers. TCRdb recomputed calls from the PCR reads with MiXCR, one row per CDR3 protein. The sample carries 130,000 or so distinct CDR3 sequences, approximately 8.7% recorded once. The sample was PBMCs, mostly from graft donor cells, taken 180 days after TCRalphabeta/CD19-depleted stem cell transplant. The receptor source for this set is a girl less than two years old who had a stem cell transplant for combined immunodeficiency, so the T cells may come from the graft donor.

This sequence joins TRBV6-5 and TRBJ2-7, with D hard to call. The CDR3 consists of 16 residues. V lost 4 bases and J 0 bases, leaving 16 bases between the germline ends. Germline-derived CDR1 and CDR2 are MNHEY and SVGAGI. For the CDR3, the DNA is TGTGCCAGCAGTTTTTCAGGATCCCCTCACTCCTACGAGCAGTACTTC. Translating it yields CASSFSGSPHSYEQYF.

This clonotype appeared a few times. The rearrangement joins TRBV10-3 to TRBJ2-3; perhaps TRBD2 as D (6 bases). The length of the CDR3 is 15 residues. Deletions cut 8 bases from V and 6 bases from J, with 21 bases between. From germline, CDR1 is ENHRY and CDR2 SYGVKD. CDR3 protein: CAIGKAGPTPDTQYF. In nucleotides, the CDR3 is TGTGCCATCGGGAAAGCGGGCCCCACTCCTGATACGCAGTATTTT.

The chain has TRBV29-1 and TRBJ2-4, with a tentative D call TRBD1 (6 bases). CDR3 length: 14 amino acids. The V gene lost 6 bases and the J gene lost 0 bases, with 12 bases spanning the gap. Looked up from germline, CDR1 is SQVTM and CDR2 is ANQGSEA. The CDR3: CSVADRLAKNIQYF. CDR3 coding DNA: TGCAGCGTAGCCGACAGGCTAGCCAAAAACATTCAGTACTTC.

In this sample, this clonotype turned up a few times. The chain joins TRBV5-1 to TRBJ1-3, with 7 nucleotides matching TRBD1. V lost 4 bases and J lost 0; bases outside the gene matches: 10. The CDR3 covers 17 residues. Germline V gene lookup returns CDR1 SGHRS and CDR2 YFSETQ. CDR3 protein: CASSGETGLSSGNTIYF. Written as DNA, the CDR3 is TGCGCCAGCAGCGGGGAGACAGGGCTCAGCTCTGGAAACACCATATATTTT.

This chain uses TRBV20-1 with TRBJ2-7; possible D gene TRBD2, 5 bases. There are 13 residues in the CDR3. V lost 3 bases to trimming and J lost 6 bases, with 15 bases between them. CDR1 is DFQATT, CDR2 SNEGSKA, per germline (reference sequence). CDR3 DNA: TGCAGTGCTAGCCGGGGTTTTTCAGGCGAGCAGTACTTC. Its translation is CSASRGFSGEQYF.

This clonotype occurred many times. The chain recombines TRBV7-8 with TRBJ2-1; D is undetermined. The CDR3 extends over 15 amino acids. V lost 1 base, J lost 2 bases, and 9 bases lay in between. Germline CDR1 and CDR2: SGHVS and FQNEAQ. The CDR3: CASSLGRGAYNEQFF. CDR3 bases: TGTGCCAGCAGCTTAGGCCGAGGAGCCTACAATGAGCAGTTCTTC.

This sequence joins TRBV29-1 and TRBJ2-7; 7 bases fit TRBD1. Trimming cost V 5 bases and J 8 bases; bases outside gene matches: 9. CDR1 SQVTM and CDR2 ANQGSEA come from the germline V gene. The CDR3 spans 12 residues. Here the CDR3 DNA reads TGCAGCGTTCGGGACAGACCCTTGCAGCAGTACTTC. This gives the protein CSVRDRPLQQYF.

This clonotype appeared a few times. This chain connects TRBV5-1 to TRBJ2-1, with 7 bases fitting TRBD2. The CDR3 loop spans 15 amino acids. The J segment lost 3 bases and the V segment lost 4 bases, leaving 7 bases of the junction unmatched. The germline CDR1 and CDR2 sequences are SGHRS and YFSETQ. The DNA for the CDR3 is TGCGCCAGCAGCATTGGCGGCGGGAGCTACAATGAGCAGTTCTTC. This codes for CASSIGGGSYNEQFF.

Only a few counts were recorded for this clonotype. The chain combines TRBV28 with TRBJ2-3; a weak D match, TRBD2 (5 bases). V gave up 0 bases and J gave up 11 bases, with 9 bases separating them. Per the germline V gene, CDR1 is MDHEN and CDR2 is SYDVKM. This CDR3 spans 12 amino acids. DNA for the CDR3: TGTGCCAGCAGTTTATGGACTACCGGGCAGTATTTT. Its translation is CASSLWTTGQYF. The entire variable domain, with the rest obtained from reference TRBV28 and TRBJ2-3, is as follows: DVKVTQSSRYLVKRTGEKVFLECVQDMDHENMFWYRQDPGLGLRLIYFSYDVKMKEKGDIPEGYSVSREKKERFSLILESASTNQTSMYLCASSLWTTGQYFGPGTRLTVL.

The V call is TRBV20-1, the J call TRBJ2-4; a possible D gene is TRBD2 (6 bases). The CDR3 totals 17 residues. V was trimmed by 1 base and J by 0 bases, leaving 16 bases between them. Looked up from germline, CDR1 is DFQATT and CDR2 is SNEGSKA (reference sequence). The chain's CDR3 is CSARVGGAALAKNIQYF. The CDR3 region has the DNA TGCAGTGCTAGAGTTGGAGGGGCCGCACTAGCCAAAAACATTCAGTACTTC.

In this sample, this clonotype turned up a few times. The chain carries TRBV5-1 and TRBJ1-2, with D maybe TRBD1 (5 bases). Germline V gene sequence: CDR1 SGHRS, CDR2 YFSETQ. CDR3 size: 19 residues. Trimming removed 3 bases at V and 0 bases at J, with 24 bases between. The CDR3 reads CASSSPGSAAGSTNYGYTF. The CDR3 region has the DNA TGCGCCAGCAGCTCACCAGGGTCTGCGGCGGGGTCTACTAACTATGGCTACACCTTC.

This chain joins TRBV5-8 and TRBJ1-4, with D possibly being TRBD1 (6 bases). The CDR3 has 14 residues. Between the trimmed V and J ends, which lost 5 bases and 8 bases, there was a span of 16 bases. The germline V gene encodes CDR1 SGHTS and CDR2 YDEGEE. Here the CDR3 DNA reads TGTGCCAGCAGTCCGTTGGGGGGCGACGAAAAACTGTTTTTT. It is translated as CASSPLGGDEKLFF. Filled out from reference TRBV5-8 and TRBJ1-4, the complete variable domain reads EAGVTQSPTHLIKTRGQQATLRCSPISGHTSVYWYQQALGLGLQFLLWYDEGEERNRGNFPPRFSGRQFPNYSSELNVNALELEDSALYLCASSPLGGDEKLFFGSGTQLSVL.

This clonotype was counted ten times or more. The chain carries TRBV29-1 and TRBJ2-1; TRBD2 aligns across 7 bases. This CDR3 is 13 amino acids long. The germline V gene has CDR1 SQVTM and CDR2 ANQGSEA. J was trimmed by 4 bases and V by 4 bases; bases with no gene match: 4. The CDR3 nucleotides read TGCAGCGTTGCGCGGGGGAAATACAATGAGCAGTTCTTC. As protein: CSVARGKYNEQFF.

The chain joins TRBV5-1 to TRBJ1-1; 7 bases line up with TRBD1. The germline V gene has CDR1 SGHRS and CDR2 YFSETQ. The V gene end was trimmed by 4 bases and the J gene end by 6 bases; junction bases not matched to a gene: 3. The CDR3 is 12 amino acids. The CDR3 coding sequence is TGCGCCAGCAGCATCACAGGGGCTGAAGCTTTCTTT. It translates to CASSITGAEAFF.

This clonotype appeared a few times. The CDR3 loop reads CASSPSGTSLFTGYNEQFF. CDR3 nucleotide sequence: TGTGCCAGCAGCCCCTCCGGGACTTCCCTCTTCACGGGCTACAATGAGCAGTTCTTC. This rearrangement joins TRBV4-2 to TRBJ2-1; a weak D match, TRBD2 (6 bases). V was trimmed by 4 bases and J by 3 bases, leaving 25 bases between them. The CDR3 is made up of 19 amino acids. Looked up from germline, CDR1 is LGHNA and CDR2 is YNFKEQ.

This chain's CDR3 is CASTPGPREQYF. CDR3 DNA: TGTGCCAGCACCCCTGGGCCACGGGAGCAGTACTTC. The chain has TRBV6-6 and TRBJ2-7; unclear D gene. The germline V gene has CDR1 MNHNY and CDR2 SVGAGI (reference sequence). The CDR3 spans 12 residues. Trimming shortened V by 7 bases and J by 7 bases, and 14 bases separated the two germline ends.

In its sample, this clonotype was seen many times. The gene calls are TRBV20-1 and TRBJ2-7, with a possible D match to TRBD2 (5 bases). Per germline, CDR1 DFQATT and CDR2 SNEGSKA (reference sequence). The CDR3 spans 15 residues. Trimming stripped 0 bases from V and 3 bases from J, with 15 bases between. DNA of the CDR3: TGCAGTGCTAGAGATCACGAGGGCGAGGGCTACGAGCAGTACTTC. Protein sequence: CSARDHEGEGYEQYF.

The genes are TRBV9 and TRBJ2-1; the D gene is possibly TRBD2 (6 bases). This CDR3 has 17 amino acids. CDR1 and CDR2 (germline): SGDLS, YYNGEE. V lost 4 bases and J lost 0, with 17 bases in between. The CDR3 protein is CASSPGVGSISYNEQFF. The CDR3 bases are TGTGCCAGCAGCCCGGGGGTTGGGAGTATCTCCTACAATGAGCAGTTCTTC.

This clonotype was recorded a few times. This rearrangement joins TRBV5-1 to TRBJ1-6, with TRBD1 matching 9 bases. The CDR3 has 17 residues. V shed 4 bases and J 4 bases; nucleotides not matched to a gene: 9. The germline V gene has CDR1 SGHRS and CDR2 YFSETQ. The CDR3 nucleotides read TGCGCCAGCAGCCCATTCCGACAGGGGGTATATAATTCACCCCTCCACTTT. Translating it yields CASSPFRQGVYNSPLHF.

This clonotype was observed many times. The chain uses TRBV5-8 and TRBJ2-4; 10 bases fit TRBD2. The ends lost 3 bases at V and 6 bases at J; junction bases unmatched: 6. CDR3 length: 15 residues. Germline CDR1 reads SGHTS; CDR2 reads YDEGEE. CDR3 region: CASSWDTSGANIQYF. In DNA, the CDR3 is TGTGCCAGCAGCTGGGATACTAGCGGGGCAAACATTCAGTACTTC.

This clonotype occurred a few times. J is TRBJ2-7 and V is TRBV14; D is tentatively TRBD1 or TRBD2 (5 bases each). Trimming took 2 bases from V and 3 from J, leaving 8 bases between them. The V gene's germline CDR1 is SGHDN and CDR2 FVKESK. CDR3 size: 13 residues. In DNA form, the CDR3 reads TGTGCCAGCAGCCAATGGGGGAGCTACGAGCAGTACTTC. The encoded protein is CASSQWGSYEQYF.

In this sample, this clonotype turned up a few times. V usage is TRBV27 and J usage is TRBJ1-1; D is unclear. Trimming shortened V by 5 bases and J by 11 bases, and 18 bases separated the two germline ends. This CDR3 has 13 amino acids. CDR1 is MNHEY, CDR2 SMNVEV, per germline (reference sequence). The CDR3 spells CASSPLSSLGAFF. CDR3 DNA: TGTGCCAGCAGTCCTTTGTCTTCTCTGGGGGCTTTCTTT.

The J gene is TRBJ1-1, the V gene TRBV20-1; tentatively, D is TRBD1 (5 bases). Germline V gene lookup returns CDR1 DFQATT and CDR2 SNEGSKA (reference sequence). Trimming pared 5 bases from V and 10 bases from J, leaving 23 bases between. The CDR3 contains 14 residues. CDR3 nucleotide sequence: TGCAGTGCTGGGAAATGGGGACGAATCCCCCCAGCTTTCTTT. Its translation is CSAGKWGRIPPAFF.

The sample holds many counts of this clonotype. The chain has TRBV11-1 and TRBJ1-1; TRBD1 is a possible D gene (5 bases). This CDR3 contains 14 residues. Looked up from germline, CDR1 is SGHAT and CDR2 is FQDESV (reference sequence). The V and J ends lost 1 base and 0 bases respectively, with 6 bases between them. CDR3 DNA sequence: TGTGCCAGCAGCTTAGGACAGCTGAACACTGAAGCTTTCTTT. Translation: CASSLGQLNTEAFF.

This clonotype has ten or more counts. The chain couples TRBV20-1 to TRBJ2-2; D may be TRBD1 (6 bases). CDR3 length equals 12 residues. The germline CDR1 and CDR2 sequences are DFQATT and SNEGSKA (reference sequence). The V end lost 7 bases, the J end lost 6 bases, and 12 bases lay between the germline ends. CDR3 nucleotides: TGCAGTGTAGAGGACAGCCCCGGGGAGCTGTTTTTT. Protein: CSVEDSPGELFF.

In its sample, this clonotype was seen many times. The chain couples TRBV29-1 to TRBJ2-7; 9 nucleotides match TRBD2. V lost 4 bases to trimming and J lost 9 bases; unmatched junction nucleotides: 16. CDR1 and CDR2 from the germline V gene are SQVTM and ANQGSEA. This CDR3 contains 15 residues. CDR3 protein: CSVVPMQGTSNRQYF. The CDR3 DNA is TGCAGCGTTGTCCCCATGCAGGGGACTAGCAACCGGCAGTACTTC.

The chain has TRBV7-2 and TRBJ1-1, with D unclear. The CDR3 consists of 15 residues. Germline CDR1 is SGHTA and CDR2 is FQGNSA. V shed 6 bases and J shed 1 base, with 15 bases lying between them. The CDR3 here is CASSPRGLSNTEAFF. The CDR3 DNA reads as TGTGCCAGCAGTCCTCGTGGACTCTCGAACACTGAAGCTTTCTTT.

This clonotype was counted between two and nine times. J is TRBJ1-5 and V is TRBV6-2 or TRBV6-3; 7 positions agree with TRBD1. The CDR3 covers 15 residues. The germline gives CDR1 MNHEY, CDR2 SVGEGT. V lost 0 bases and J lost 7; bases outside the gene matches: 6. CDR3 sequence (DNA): TGTGCCAGCAGTTACTCGCTGACAGGGTGGCAGCCCCAGCATTTT. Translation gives CASSYSLTGWQPQHF.

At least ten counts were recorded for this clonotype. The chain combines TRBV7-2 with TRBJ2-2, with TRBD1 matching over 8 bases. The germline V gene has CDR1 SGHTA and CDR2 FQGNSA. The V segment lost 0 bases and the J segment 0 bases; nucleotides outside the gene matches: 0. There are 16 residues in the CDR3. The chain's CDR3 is CASSLATGANTGELFF. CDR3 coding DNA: TGTGCCAGCAGCTTAGCGACAGGGGCGAACACCGGGGAGCTGTTTTTT.

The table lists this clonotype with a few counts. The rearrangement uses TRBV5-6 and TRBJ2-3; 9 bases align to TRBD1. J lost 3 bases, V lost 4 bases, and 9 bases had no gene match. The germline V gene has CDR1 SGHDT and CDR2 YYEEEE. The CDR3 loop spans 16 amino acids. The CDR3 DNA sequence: TGTGCCAGCAGCATTGACAGGGGGTGGGGAACAGATACGCAGTATTTT. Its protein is CASSIDRGWGTDTQYF. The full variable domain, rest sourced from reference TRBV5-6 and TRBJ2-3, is DAGVTQSPTHLIKTRGQQVTLRCSPKSGHDTVSWYQQALGQGPQFIFQYYEEEERQRGNFPDRFSGHQFPNYSSELNVNALLLGDSALYLCASSIDRGWGTDTQYFGPGTRLTVL.